This entry describes one T cell receptor beta chain. What it binds is unknown. Clones were read by immunoSEQ multiplex PCR, and TCRdb kept only the in-frame ones, dropping some. Altogether roughly 130,000 clones are present, 88% being singletons, with the ten largest covering around 20%. These data originate in a study of T cell responses to AZD1222 COVID-19 vaccine. Study findings and constraints: Spike-specific TCR breadth and depth were elevated following two AZD1222 doses.

The CDR3 length is 15 residues. Trimming took 3 bases from V and 1 from J, leaving 12 bases between them. CDR1 is SNHLY, CDR2 FYNNEI, per germline. The sequence derives from an adult in good health. The specimen comprised peripheral blood, sampled on day 0 of MenACWY control vaccination. The chain recombines TRBV2 with TRBJ1-1, with TRBD1 as a possible D gene (6 bases). CDR3 nucleotides: TGTGCCAGCAGTGAGCAGGGGCATGGGAACACTGAAGCTTTCTTT. It is translated as CASSEQGHGNTEAFF.